This paragraph reports one TCR beta chain. These data originate in a study of long-term antiretroviral therapy in people with HIV. Looked up from germline, CDR1 is SNHLY and CDR2 is FYNNEI. The CDR3 is 13 amino acids. V gave up 6 bases and J gave up 2 bases, with 11 bases separating them. The content of samples before DNA extraction was about 0.9-11 million cryopreserved PBMC. At survey level, the immunoSEQ assay was run in its v3.0 version. The repertoire was sequenced with immunoSEQ multiplex PCR; TCRdb's copy has only in-frame clones and lacks some. This sample carries about 39,000 clones, approximately 87% of them seen once, and the ten largest clones take 4%.

The receptor was derived from a woman aged 45 to 65 with HIV. This specimen consisted of unsorted PBMCs, obtained 1.2 years after starting antiretroviral therapy. The chain links TRBV2 to TRBJ2-7, with D possibly matching TRBD1 (5 bases). The CDR3 DNA follows: TGTGCCAGCAGAAAGCAGGGTACCTACGAGCAGTACTTC. This translates into CASRKQGTYEQYF.